This entry is about one T cell receptor beta chain. The data originate from a study of blood T cell repertoires in COVID-19. Whole-study context: Acute and convalescent COVID-19 samples came from the United States, Italy and Spain. T cells, B-cell-depleted T cells, or PBMCs supplied cDNA or gDNA.

In the original processing: Reference gene primer amplification yielded estimated nucleated cell counts. Produced via immunoSEQ multiplex PCR; TCRdb's table is partial and in-frame only. The D gene and trimming were derived from the DNA, and the V and J assignments and clone size from that table. The sample contains around 140,000 clones, approximately 87% of which appear only once. V lost 1 base to trimming and J lost 1 base, with 11 bases between them. CDR1 is MGHRA and CDR2 is YSYEKL in the germline V gene. This CDR3 comprises 16 residues. The V call is TRBV4-1, the J call TRBJ1-5; no reliable D call. The sequence was collected from a woman aged 50 to 60 with active or convalescent COVID-19. The source material was peripheral blood. The CDR3 sequence: CASSQVPGTSNQPQHF. Written as DNA, the CDR3 is TGCGCCAGCAGCCAAGTACCGGGAACCAGCAATCAGCCCCAGCATTTT.